This T cell receptor beta chain comes out of a study of T cell changes during pregnancy in multiple sclerosis. The CDR3 totals 13 residues. Trimming took off 6 bases at V and 4 bases at J, with 10 bases between the two ends. Germline values: CDR1 SEHNR, CDR2 FQNEAQ (reference sequence). Sequenced by immunoSEQ multiplex PCR; TCRdb stores in-frame clones only, minus some. This table holds under 110,000 clones, around 92% found once. The chain uses TRBV7-9 and TRBJ1-3; TRBD1 is a possible D gene (6 bases). This specimen consisted of peripheral blood, obtained in the second trimester of pregnancy. The clonotype originates from a female donor with multiple sclerosis, enrolled in a pregnancy study. CDR3 nucleotide sequence: TGTGCCAGCAGAAACGACAGGGGAAACACCATATATTTT. Residues: CASRNDRGNTIYF.